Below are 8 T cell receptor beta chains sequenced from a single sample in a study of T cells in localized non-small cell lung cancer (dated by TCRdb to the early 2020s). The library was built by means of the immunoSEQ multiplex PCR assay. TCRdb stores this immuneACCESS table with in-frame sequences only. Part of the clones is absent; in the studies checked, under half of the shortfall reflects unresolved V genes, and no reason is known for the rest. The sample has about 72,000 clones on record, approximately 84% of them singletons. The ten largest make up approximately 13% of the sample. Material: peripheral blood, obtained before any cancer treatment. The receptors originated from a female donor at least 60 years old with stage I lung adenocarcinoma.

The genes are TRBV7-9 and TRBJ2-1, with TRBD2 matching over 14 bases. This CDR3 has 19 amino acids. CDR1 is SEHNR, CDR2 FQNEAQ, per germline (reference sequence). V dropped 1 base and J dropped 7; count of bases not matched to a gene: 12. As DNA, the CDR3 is TGTGCCAGCAGCTTAGGTAGCCTGACTAGCGGGAGGGCCGGGAATGAGCAGTTCTTC. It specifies CASSLGSLTSGRAGNEQFF.

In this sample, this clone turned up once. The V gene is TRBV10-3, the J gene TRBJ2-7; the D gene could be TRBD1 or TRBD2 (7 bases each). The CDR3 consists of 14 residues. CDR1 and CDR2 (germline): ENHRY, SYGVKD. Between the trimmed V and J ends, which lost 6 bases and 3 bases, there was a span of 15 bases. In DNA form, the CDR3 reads TGTGCCATCAGAACAGGGGAGGGAGGCTACGAGCAGTACTTC. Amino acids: CAIRTGEGGYEQYF.

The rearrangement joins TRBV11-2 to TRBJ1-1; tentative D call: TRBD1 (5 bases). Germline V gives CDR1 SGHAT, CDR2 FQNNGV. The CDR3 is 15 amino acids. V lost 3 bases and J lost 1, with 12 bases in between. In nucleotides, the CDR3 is TGTGCCAGCAGCTTCACTCCGGGGCAGAACACTGAAGCTTTCTTT. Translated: CASSFTPGQNTEAFF.

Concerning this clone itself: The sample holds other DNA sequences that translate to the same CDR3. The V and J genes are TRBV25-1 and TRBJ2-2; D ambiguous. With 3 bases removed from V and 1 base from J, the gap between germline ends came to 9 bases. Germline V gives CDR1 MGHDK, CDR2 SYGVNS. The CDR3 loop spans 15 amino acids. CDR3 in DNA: TGTGCCAGCAGTGAGGGCAGCTTGAACACCGGGGAGCTGTTTTTT. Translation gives CASSEGSLNTGELFF.

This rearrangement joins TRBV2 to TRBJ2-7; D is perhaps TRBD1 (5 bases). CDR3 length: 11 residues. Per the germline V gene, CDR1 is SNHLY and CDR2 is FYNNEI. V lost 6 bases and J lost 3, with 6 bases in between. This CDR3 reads CASSDSYEQYF. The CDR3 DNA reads TGTGCCAGCAGCGACAGCTACGAGCAGTACTTC.

The CDR3, as DNA: TGTGCCAGCTCGTCGACAGGGGGCACTGGAAACACCATATATTTT. It yields the protein CASSSTGGTGNTIYF. The V call is TRBV18, the J call TRBJ1-3; TRBD1 matches 10 bases. V shed 6 bases, J shed 2 bases, and the junction held 4 bases outside the gene matches. CDR3 size: 15 residues. Germline V CDR1 and CDR2: KGHSH, LQKENI.

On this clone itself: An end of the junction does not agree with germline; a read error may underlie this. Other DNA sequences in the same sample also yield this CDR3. The CDR3 here is CASSPKLISYEQYF. The DNA for the CDR3 is TGTGCTAGCAGCCCGAAATTGATCTCCTACGAGCAGTACTTC. This chain connects TRBV9 to TRBJ2-7; D ambiguous. CDR1 is SGDLS and CDR2 is YYNGEE in the germline V gene. This CDR3 spans 14 amino acids.

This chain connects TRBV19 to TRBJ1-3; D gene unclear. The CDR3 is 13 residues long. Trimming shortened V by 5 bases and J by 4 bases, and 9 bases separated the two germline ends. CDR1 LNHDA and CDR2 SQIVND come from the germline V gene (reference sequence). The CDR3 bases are TGTGCCAGTAGTCCCGGAGCCGGAAACACCATATATTTT. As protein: CASSPGAGNTIYF. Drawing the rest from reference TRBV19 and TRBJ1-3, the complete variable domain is DGGITQSPKYLFRKEGQNVTLSCEQNLNHDAMYWYRQDPGQGLRLIYYSQIVNDFQKGDIAEGYSVSREKKESFPLTVTSAQKNPTAFYLCASSPGAGNTIYFGEGSWLTVV.